Below are 2 T cell receptor beta chains sequenced from a single sample in a study of blood T cell repertoires in COVID-19. Sequenced by immunoSEQ multiplex PCR; TCRdb stores in-frame clones only, minus some. The table lists about 140,000 clones, 88% of them singletons. Sequencing was performed on peripheral blood. These receptors came from a human donor with COVID-19, enrolled during active disease. The donor label of this sample is uncertain.

This clone was detected only once. The chain links TRBV28 to TRBJ1-6; D unresolved. The germline CDR1 and CDR2 sequences are MDHEN and SYDVKM. This CDR3 contains 12 residues. The V gene lost 3 bases and the J gene lost 7 bases, with 4 bases spanning the gap. CDR3 in DNA: TGTGCCAGCAGTTTCGGGAATTCACCCCTCCACTTT. It codes for CASSFGNSPLHF. Using reference TRBV28 and TRBJ1-6 for the parts outside the CDR3, the full variable domain is DVKVTQSSRYLVKRTGEKVFLECVQDMDHENMFWYRQDPGLGLRLIYFSYDVKMKEKGDIPEGYSVSREKKERFSLILESASTNQTSMYLCASSFGNSPLHFGNGTRLTVT.

The rearrangement joins TRBV5-4 to TRBJ1-2, with D possibly being TRBD1 (6 bases). CDR1 is SGHNT and CDR2 is YYREEE in the germline V gene (reference sequence). The CDR3 loop spans 15 amino acids. Trimming shortened V by 2 bases and J by 4 bases, and 15 bases separated the two germline ends. The CDR3 reads CASSLGGDRSYGYTF. The DNA for the CDR3 is TGTGCCAGCAGCTTAGGGGGAGACCGAAGCTATGGCTACACCTTC. Complete variable domain (other parts from reference TRBV5-4 and TRBJ1-2): ETGVTQSPTHLIKTRGQQVTLRCSSQSGHNTVSWYQQALGQGPQFIFQYYREEENGRGNFPPRFSGLQFPNYSSELNVNALELDDSALYLCASSLGGDRSYGYTFGSGTRLTVV.